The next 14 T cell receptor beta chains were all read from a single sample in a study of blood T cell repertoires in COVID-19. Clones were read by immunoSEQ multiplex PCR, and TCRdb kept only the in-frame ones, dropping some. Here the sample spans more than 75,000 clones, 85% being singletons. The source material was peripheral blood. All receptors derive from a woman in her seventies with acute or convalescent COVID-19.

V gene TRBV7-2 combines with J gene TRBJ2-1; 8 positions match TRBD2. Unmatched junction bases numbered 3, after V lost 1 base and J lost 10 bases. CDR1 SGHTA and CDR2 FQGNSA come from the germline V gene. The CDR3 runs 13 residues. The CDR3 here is CASSLVREGEQFF. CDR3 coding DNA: TGTGCCAGCAGCTTAGTCCGGGAGGGGGAGCAGTTCTTC.

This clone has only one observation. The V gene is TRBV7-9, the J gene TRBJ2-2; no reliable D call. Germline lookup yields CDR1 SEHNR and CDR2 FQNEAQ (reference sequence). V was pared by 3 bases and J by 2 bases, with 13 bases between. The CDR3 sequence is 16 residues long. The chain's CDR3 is CASSFWQPRNTGELFF. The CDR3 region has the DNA TGTGCCAGCAGCTTTTGGCAACCACGCAACACCGGGGAGCTGTTTTTT.

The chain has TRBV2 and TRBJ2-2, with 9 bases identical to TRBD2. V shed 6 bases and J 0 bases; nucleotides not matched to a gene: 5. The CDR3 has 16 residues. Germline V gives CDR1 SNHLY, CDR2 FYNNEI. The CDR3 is CASSPAGGTNTGELFF. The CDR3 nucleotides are TGTGCCAGCAGCCCGGCGGGGGGGACGAACACCGGGGAGCTGTTTTTT.

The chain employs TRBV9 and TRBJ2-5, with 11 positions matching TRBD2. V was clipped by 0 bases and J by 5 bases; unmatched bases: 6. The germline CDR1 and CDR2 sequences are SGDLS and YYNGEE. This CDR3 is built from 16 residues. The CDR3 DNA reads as TGTGCCAGCAGCGTAGAAACTAGCGGGAGTCATGAGACCCAGTACTTC. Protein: CASSVETSGSHETQYF.

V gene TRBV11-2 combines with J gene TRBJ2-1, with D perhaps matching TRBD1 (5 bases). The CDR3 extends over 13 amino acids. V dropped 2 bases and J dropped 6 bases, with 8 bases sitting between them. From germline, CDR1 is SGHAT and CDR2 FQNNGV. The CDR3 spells CASSLLQVNEQFF. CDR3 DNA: TGTGCCAGCAGCTTACTACAGGTCAATGAGCAGTTCTTC.

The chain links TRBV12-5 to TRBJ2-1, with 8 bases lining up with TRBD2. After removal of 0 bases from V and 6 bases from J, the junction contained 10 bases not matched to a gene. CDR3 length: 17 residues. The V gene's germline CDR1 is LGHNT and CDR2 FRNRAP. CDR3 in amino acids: CASGLVRLGGAGNEQFF. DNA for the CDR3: TGTGCTAGTGGTTTGGTACGACTCGGGGGGGCCGGCAATGAGCAGTTCTTC.

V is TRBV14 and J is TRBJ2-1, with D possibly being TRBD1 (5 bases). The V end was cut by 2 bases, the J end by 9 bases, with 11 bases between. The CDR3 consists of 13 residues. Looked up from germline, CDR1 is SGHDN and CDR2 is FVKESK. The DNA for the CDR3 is TGTGCCAGCAGCCAAAGACAGTTCAGTGAGCAGTTCTTC. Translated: CASSQRQFSEQFF.

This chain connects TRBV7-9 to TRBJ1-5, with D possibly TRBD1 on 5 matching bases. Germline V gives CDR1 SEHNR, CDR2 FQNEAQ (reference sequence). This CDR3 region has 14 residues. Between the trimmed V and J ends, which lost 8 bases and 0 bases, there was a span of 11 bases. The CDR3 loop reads CASSQGYSNQPQHF. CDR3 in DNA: TGTGCCAGCTCTCAGGGATATAGCAATCAGCCCCAGCATTTT.

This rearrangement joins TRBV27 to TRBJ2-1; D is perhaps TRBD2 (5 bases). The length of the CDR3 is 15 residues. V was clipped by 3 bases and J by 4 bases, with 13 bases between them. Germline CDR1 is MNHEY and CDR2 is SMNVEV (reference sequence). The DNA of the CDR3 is TGTGCCAGCAGTTTGGGTCTCGGGGTATACAATGAGCAGTTCTTC. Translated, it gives CASSLGLGVYNEQFF.

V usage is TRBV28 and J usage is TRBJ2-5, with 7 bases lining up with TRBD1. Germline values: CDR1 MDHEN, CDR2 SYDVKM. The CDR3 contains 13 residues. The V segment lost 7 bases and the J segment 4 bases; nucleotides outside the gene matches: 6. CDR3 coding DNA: TGTGCCAGCAAAAGGGGGCCAGGAGAGACCCAGTACTTC. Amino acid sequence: CASKRGPGETQYF.

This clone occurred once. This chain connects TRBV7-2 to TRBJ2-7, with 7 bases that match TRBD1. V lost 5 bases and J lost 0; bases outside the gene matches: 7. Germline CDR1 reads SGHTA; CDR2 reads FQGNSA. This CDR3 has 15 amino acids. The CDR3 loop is CASSAGGGGSYEQYV. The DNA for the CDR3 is TGTGCCAGCAGCGCAGGGGGTGGGGGCTCCTACGAGCAGTACGTC.

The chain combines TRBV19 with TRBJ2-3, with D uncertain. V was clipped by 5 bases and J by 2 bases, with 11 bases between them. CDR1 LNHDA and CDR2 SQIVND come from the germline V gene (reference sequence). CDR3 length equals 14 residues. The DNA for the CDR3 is TGTGCCAGTAGTGTACAGATCTCCACAGATACGCAGTATTTT. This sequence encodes CASSVQISTDTQYF.

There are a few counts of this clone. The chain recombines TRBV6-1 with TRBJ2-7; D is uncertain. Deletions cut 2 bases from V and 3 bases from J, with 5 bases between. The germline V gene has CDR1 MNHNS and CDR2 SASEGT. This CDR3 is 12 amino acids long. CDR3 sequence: CASSEYSYEQYV. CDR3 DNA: TGTGCCAGCAGTGAATACAGCTACGAGCAGTACGTC.

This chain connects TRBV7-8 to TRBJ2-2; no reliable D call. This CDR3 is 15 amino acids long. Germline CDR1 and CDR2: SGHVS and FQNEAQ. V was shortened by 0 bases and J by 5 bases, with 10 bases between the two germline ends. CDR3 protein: CASSLAIGATGELFF. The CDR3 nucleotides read TGTGCCAGCAGCTTAGCTATCGGAGCAACCGGGGAGCTGTTTTTT.